This T cell receptor beta chain was found in a study of T-cell memory formation after mild COVID-19. Study summary: Largely, the TCR clusters proved donor specific. Findings and limits, study-wide: Cross-reactive memory seemingly joined, as some responding clones were found in pre-infection memory.

TCR alpha and TCR beta cDNA libraries carrying sample barcodes and UMIs were produced by 5'RACE using constant-segment primers. From the 5' RACE reads, TCRdb called clonotypes with MiXCR, one entry per CDR3 protein. The sample holds a few hundred thousand distinct CDR3 sequences, 16% seen once. Of note for this clonotype: Its antigen is as yet unknown.

The CDR3 is made up of 15 amino acids. Trimming removed 3 bases from V and 3 bases from J; junction bases left unmatched: 5. Germline CDR1 is MDHEN and CDR2 is SYDVKM. The J gene is TRBJ2-7, the V gene TRBV28; 10 bases are a match to TRBD2. What was sequenced was PBMCs or a T cell subset sorted from them (not recorded which). This clonotype was sampled from a man younger than 30 who had mild COVID-19 (a few samples of this study predate the infection). Cell type and time point are not known. The CDR3 sequence: CASSFGLADNYEQYF. The CDR3 nucleotides are TGTGCCAGCAGTTTTGGACTAGCGGATAACTACGAGCAGTACTTC.